The 23 T cell receptor beta chains below were found in one sample sequenced in a study of OX40 agonist ivuxolimab in advanced cancers. Sequencing used immunoSEQ multiplex PCR; TCRdb keeps in-frame clones, though not all of them. The table shows 70,000 to 95,000 clones, with 84% occurring only once. The sample here was CD4+ or CD8+ T cells sorted from blood, taken in a trial of the OX40 agonist ivuxolimab. Source of these receptors: an adult with an advanced solid tumor such as melanoma, head and neck, liver or kidney cancer.

V and J are TRBV4-1 and TRBJ2-5; no definite D call. In germline, CDR1 is MGHRA, CDR2 YSYEKL. Deletions cut 0 bases from V and 6 bases from J, with 8 bases between. This CDR3 contains 13 residues. CDR3 sequence reads: CASSQDRSQTQYF. The CDR3 nucleotides read TGCGCCAGCAGCCAAGATAGGAGTCAGACCCAGTACTTC.

J is TRBJ1-5 and V is TRBV28, with a weak D call TRBD1 (5 bases). Trimming shortened V by 1 base and J by 5 bases, and 12 bases separated the two germline ends. The germline CDR1 and CDR2 sequences are MDHEN and SYDVKM. This CDR3 is 15 amino acids long. The CDR3 loop reads CASSLSRVGDQPQHF. CDR3 DNA sequence: TGTGCCAGCAGTTTATCCAGGGTGGGGGATCAGCCCCAGCATTTT.

This chain joins TRBV6-1 and TRBJ2-5; no definite D call. The V end lost 7 bases, the J end lost 5 bases, and 14 bases lay between the germline ends. The CDR3 runs to 13 residues. Germline CDR1 is MNHNS and CDR2 is SASEGT. CDR3 sequence reads: CASIRPLWETQYF. CDR3 DNA: TGTGCCAGCATTCGACCCCTTTGGGAGACCCAGTACTTC.

The chain joins TRBV7-3 to TRBJ2-5; 8 bases agree with TRBD2. The CDR3 runs to 15 residues. Germline V gene lookup returns CDR1 SGHTA and CDR2 FQGTGA. V dropped 5 bases and J dropped 4; count of bases not matched to a gene: 9. CDR3: CASSHPRRGGETQYF. CDR3 in DNA: TGTGCCAGCAGCCACCCACGCCGGGGGGGAGAGACCCAGTACTTC. Looking up the rest from reference TRBV7-3 and TRBJ2-5 gives the full variable domain: GAGVSQTPSNKVTEKGKYVELRCDPISGHTALYWYRQSLGQGPEFLIYFQGTGAADDSGLPNDRFFAVRPEGSVSTLKIQRTERGDSAVYLCASSHPRRGGETQYFGPGTRLLVL.

This clone was found once. Additional DNA sequences in this sample encode the identical CDR3. The chain is built from TRBV6-5 and TRBJ1-2; TRBD1 is a possible D gene (6 bases). The V end lost 3 bases, the J end lost 5 bases, and 10 bases lay between the germline ends. This CDR3 contains 13 residues. Germline CDR1 is MNHEY and CDR2 is SVGAGI. The CDR3 DNA is TGTGCCAGCAGTTATTTACAGGGATATGGCTACACCTTC. Its protein is CASSYLQGYGYTF.

The V and J genes are TRBV9 and TRBJ2-5; D call uncertain. Germline assignment: CDR1 SGDLS and CDR2 YYNGEE. The CDR3 covers 14 residues. V lost 0 bases and J 7 bases, leaving 13 bases between the germline ends. The CDR3 loop is CASSVAGEDGTQYF. The CDR3 nucleotides are TGTGCCAGCAGCGTAGCTGGCGAGGACGGGACCCAGTACTTC.

In DNA, the CDR3 is TGTGCCACGGGGGACAGGGGCAACACTGAAGCTTTCTTT. It specifies CATGDRGNTEAFF. The V and J genes are TRBV10-3 and TRBJ1-1; TRBD1 matches at 10 bases. The CDR3 extends over 13 amino acids. Trimming cost V 10 bases and J 2 bases; bases outside gene matches: 4. Germline V lookup: CDR1 ENHRY, CDR2 SYGVKD.

The chain recombines TRBV28 with TRBJ2-1; perhaps D is TRBD1 or TRBD2 (7 bases each). V was cut by 6 bases and J by 4 bases, with 13 bases left in between. CDR3 length: 14 amino acids. Per germline, CDR1 MDHEN and CDR2 SYDVKM. CDR3 sequence: CASRSGGGYNEQFF. CDR3 DNA: TGTGCCAGCAGATCAGGGGGGGGTTACAATGAGCAGTTCTTC. Supplemented by reference TRBV28 and TRBJ2-1, the full variable domain reads DVKVTQSSRYLVKRTGEKVFLECVQDMDHENMFWYRQDPGLGLRLIYFSYDVKMKEKGDIPEGYSVSREKKERFSLILESASTNQTSMYLCASRSGGGYNEQFFGPGTRLTVL.

DNA of the CDR3: TGTGCCAGCACCCCCGGGGGCCCAAACTATGGCTACACCTTC. It translates to CASTPGGPNYGYTF. The chain uses TRBV28 and TRBJ1-2, with a weak D call TRBD1 (6 bases). With 7 bases removed from V and 2 bases from J, the gap between germline ends came to 14 bases. CDR1 is MDHEN and CDR2 is SYDVKM in the germline V gene. This CDR3 is 14 amino acids long.

This clone was picked up one time. This chain links TRBV9 with TRBJ1-1; no clear D. The CDR3 length is 13 residues. Germline CDR1 reads SGDLS; CDR2 reads YYNGEE. V lost 0 bases and J 5 bases, leaving 8 bases between the germline ends. The CDR3, as DNA: TGTGCCAGCAGCGTAGGAGTAGAGACTGAAGCTTTCTTT. Its translation is CASSVGVETEAFF.

About this clone itself: Additional DNA sequences in this sample encode the identical CDR3. The chain couples TRBV9 to TRBJ1-1; 9 bases agree with TRBD1. V lost 4 bases and J lost 3; bases outside the gene matches: 4. The germline CDR1 and CDR2 sequences are SGDLS and YYNGEE. There are 14 residues in the CDR3. The chain's CDR3 is CASSTRQGDTEAFF. In nucleotides, the CDR3 is TGTGCCAGCAGCACCAGACAGGGGGACACTGAAGCTTTCTTT. Drawing the rest from reference TRBV9 and TRBJ1-1, the complete variable domain is DSGVTQTPKHLITATGQRVTLRCSPRSGDLSVYWYQQSLDQGLQFLIQYYNGEERAKGNILERFSAQQFPDLHSELNLSSLELGDSALYFCASSTRQGDTEAFFGQGTRLTVV.

This clone was recorded only once. V is TRBV5-4 and J is TRBJ2-7; D is perhaps TRBD2 (7 bases). The CDR3 consists of 15 residues. Trimming shortened V by 0 bases and J by 4 bases, and 14 bases separated the two germline ends. Looked up from germline, CDR1 is SGHNT and CDR2 is YYREEE (reference sequence). The DNA of the CDR3 is TGTGCCAGCAGCTTGGGGGGGGGCACAACTTACGAGCAGTACTTC. It codes for CASSLGGGTTYEQYF.

The V and J genes are TRBV5-5 and TRBJ2-1; 7 bases are a match to TRBD1. Germline V gene lookup returns CDR1 SGHKS and CDR2 YYEKEE (reference sequence). This CDR3 has 19 residues. V lost 1 base and J lost 3; bases outside the gene matches: 16. CDR3 loop: CASSLWVTGYVGSYNEQFF. DNA of the CDR3: TGTGCCAGCAGCTTGTGGGTGACAGGGTATGTGGGGAGCTACAATGAGCAGTTCTTC.

V gene TRBV11-3 combines with J gene TRBJ1-4; 8 nucleotides agree with TRBD1. Germline trimming cut 7 bases from V and 6 bases from J; bases unmatched to any gene: 10. The germline V gene encodes CDR1 SGHNT and CDR2 YENEEA. CDR3 length: 15 amino acids. The CDR3 coding sequence is TGTGCCAGCACCCATTCAGGGACAGGAGATGAAAAACTGTTTTTT. This encodes CASTHSGTGDEKLFF.

J is TRBJ2-7 and V is TRBV5-6, with 12 bases matching TRBD1. This CDR3 region has 16 residues. CDR1 and CDR2 (germline): SGHDT, YYEEEE. V shed 4 bases and J 7 bases; nucleotides not matched to a gene: 12. CDR3 bases: TGTGCCAGCAGCCGAACCGGGACAGGGGGCTCCCCAGAGCAGTACTTC. Its protein product is CASSRTGTGGSPEQYF.

The CDR3 region is CASSPWDRGLGQPQHF. The CDR3, as DNA: TGTGCCAGCAGTCCCTGGGACAGGGGGCTCGGTCAGCCCCAGCATTTT. The V gene is TRBV28, the J gene TRBJ1-5; 12 bases are shared with TRBD1. J was trimmed by 6 bases and V by 5 bases; bases with no gene match: 8. Germline assignment: CDR1 MDHEN and CDR2 SYDVKM. The CDR3 spans 16 residues.

The chain employs TRBV6-1 and TRBJ1-5; possibly TRBD1 for D (5 bases). CDR3 size: 14 residues. Trimming left V 7 bases short and J 4 bases short, with 14 bases between. Looked up from germline, CDR1 is MNHNS and CDR2 is SASEGT. DNA for the CDR3: TGTGCCAGCACTTCCAGGGTCGCAAATCAGCCCCAGCATTTT. This translates into CASTSRVANQPQHF.

The gene calls are TRBV19 and TRBJ1-2; TRBD1 matches 9 bases. Losses at the gene ends were 4 bases for V and 1 base for J; bases not matched to a gene: 10. Germline CDR1 and CDR2: LNHDA and SQIVND (reference sequence). The CDR3 length is 17 residues. CDR3 residues: CASSRGQGTSDNYGYTF. CDR3 nucleotide sequence: TGTGCCAGTAGTAGAGGACAGGGGACATCTGATAACTATGGCTACACCTTC.

This clone was recorded only once. The chain joins TRBV5-4 to TRBJ2-3; tentatively, D is TRBD2 (5 bases). Germline values: CDR1 SGHNT, CDR2 YYREEE (reference sequence). V gave up 2 bases and J gave up 0 bases, with 13 bases separating them. This CDR3 is built from 16 residues. CDR3 sequence reads: CASSLEGTPSTDTQYF. The CDR3 bases are TGTGCCAGCAGCTTAGAGGGTACACCTAGCACAGATACGCAGTATTTT.

The chain employs TRBV7-9 and TRBJ1-4, with D hard to call. CDR3 length: 16 amino acids. V lost 1 base and J lost 4, with 13 bases in between. CDR1 is SEHNR and CDR2 is FQNEAQ in the germline V gene (reference sequence). As DNA, the CDR3 is TGTGCCAGCAGCTTAGGTTGGGGAGGGCTTAATGAAAAACTGTTTTTT. As protein: CASSLGWGGLNEKLFF.

This clone showed up just a few times. This chain links TRBV7-9 with TRBJ2-5; D is possibly TRBD2 (6 bases). Trimming left V 0 bases short and J 5 bases short, with 10 bases between. Germline lookup yields CDR1 SEHNR and CDR2 FQNEAQ (reference sequence). The CDR3 is 14 residues long. CDR3 bases: TGTGCCAGCAGCTTAGCGCTGGGGAGGGAGACCCAGTACTTC. This sequence encodes CASSLALGRETQYF. Drawing the rest from reference TRBV7-9 and TRBJ2-5, the complete variable domain is DTGVSQNPRHKITKRGQNVTFRCDPISEHNRLYWYRQTLGQGPEFLTYFQNEAQLEKSRLLSDRFSAERPKGSFSTLEIQRTEQGDSAMYLCASSLALGRETQYFGPGTRLLVL.

This clone appeared once. The chain uses TRBV10-2 and TRBJ2-7, with a weak D call TRBD1 (6 bases). The CDR3 has 14 residues. Trimming left V 6 bases short and J 2 bases short, with 14 bases between. Per germline, CDR1 WSHSY and CDR2 SAAADI. The chain's CDR3 is CASRISGDTYEQYF. CDR3 DNA: TGCGCCAGCAGAATTTCAGGGGATACCTACGAGCAGTACTTC.

This chain joins TRBV6-5 and TRBJ2-1; possibly TRBD2 for D (5 bases). V was shortened by 2 bases and J by 6 bases, with 8 bases between the two germline ends. Germline V CDR1 and CDR2: MNHEY, SVGAGI. The CDR3 length is 13 residues. CDR3 residues: CASSYDGVNEQFF. The CDR3 nucleotides read TGTGCCAGCAGTTACGACGGGGTCAATGAGCAGTTCTTC.